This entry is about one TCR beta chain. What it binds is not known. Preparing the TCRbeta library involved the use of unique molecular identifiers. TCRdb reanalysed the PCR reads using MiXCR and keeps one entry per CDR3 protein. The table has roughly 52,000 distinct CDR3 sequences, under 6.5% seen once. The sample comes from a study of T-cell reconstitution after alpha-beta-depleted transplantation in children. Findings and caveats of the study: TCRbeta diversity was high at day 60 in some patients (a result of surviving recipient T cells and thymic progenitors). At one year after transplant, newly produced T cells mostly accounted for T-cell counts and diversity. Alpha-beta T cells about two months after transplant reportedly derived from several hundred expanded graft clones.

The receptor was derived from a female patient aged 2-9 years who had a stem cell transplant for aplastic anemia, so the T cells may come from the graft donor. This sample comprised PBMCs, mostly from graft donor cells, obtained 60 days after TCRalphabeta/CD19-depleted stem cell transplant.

DNA of the CDR3: TGTGCCAGCAGCCTAAAATTGGGCGGGAGAGGTAATGCGGAGACCCAGTACTTC. This codes for CASSLKLGGRGNAETQYF. The genes are TRBV3-1 and TRBJ2-5; 7 bases agree with TRBD2. V lost 4 bases, J lost 5 bases, and 19 bases stayed unmatched. Looked up from germline, CDR1 is LGHDT and CDR2 is YNNKEL (reference sequence). CDR3 length equals 18 residues.